A selection of T cell receptor beta chains follows, all from one sample in a study of T-cell reconstitution after alpha-beta-depleted transplantation in children. TCRdb re-called the PCR reads through MiXCR, storing one row per CDR3 protein. The repertoire consists of around 440,000 distinct CDR3 sequences, with 15% to 20% occurring once and the leading ten covering 25% to 35%. The sample consisted of PBMCs, mostly from graft donor cells, taken 360 days after TCRalphabeta/CD19-depleted stem cell transplant. Source of these receptors: a boy under three years old who had a stem cell transplant for Wiskott-Aldrich syndrome, so the T cells may come from the graft donor. Each CDR3 is given with its conserved first and last residue. The D gene is left open where the match is weak. Size tells how often a clone was seen (once, few, many) or the class of an expanded clone, and some rows leave it out.

clone size,D gene,J gene,V gene,CDR3 protein,CDR3 DNA
NA,TRBD2,TRBJ2-1,TRBV12-3/TRBV12-4,CASTSQASGDNEQFF,TGTGCCAGCACTTCCCAGGCTAGCGGGGACAATGAGCAGTTCTTC
few,NA,TRBJ2-3,TRBV28,CASSFGLPGMTDTQYF,TGTGCCAGCAGTTTCGGCCTCCCGGGGATGACAGATACGCAGTATTTT
NA,NA,TRBJ2-5,TRBV18,CASSPVFLGQLQETQYF,TGTGCCAGCTCACCGGTTTTTTTGGGACAACTCCAAGAGACCCAGTACTTC
few,NA,TRBJ1-3,TRBV20-1,CSARGSGRNTIYF,TGCAGTGCTAGAGGTAGCGGAAGAAACACCATATATTTT
NA,NA,TRBJ2-7,TRBV29-1,CSVVEVYEQYF,TGCAGCGTTGTGGAGGTCTACGAGCAGTACTTC
few,NA,TRBJ2-7,TRBV2,CASSEGPVPSYEQYF,TGTGCCAGCAGTGAAGGGCCAGTTCCCTCCTACGAGCAGTACTTC
few,TRBD2,TRBJ2-3,TRBV20-1,CSASSTSGSTDTQYF,TGCAGTGCTAGTTCGACTAGCGGGAGCACAGATACGCAGTATTTT
NA,TRBD2,TRBJ2-1,TRBV30,CAWNLAGYNEQFF,TGTGCCTGGAACCTAGCGGGATACAATGAGCAGTTCTTC
few,NA,TRBJ1-2,TRBV29-1,CSVGGDGSYTF,TGCAGCGTTGGCGGGGATGGAAGCTACACCTTC
few,TRBD2,TRBJ2-7,TRBV18,CASSPPTSVHEQYF,TGTGCCAGCTCACCTCCGACTAGCGTCCACGAGCAGTACTTC
NA,TRBD2,TRBJ2-3,TRBV18,CASSPPDGLAGGTDTQYF,TGTGCCAGCTCACCACCGGATGGGCTAGCGGGGGGCACAGATACGCAGTATTTT
NA,NA,TRBJ1-1,TRBV11-3,CASSSPHDPGPEAFF,TGTGCCAGCAGCTCCCCCCATGACCCGGGACCTGAAGCTTTCTTT
few,NA,TRBJ1-3,TRBV29-1,CSVHSGNSGNTIYF,TGCAGCGTTCATTCAGGGAACTCTGGAAACACCATATATTTT
NA,NA,TRBJ2-7,TRBV10-3,CAISDPLTGSYEQYF,TGTGCCATCAGTGACCCTCTGACAGGTTCCTACGAGCAGTACTTC
many,TRBD2,TRBJ2-2,TRBV11-2,CASSSRGDGELFF,TGTGCCAGCAGCTCCCGGGGGGACGGGGAGCTGTTTTTT
NA,TRBD1,TRBJ2-7,TRBV27,CASSLLGTGGYEQYF,TGTGCCAGCAGTTTACTGGGGACAGGGGGCTACGAGCAGTACTTC
few,NA,TRBJ2-4,TRBV10-3,CAISDGQSGIQYF,TGTGCCATCAGTGATGGACAGTCAGGCATTCAGTACTTC
NA,NA,TRBJ1-3,TRBV9,CASSVDPPGALGNTIYF,TGTGCCAGCAGCGTAGACCCCCCTGGAGCTCTTGGGAACACCATATATTTT
few,NA,TRBJ2-7,TRBV5-1,CASSQALRDEQYF,TGCGCCAGCAGCCAGGCCTTGCGGGACGAGCAGTACTTC
NA,NA,TRBJ2-3,TRBV5-1,CASSPSSLLIGTDTQYF,TGCGCCAGCAGCCCATCAAGTCTCCTGATCGGCACAGATACGCAGTATTTT
few,TRBD1,TRBJ2-7,TRBV7-2,CASSLARDRELGHYEQYF,TGTGCCAGCAGCTTAGCCCGGGACAGGGAACTAGGCCACTACGAGCAGTACTTC
NA,NA,TRBJ2-7,TRBV10-3,CAISESDKGGHEQYF,TGTGCCATCAGTGAGTCGGATAAGGGCGGCCACGAGCAGTACTTC
few,NA,TRBJ2-1,TRBV12-3/TRBV12-4,CASSLSPGLPYNEQFF,TGTGCCAGCAGTTTATCCCCGGGACTTCCCTACAATGAGCAGTTCTTC
few,NA,TRBJ2-7,TRBV20-1,CSVRRTDEQYF,TGCAGTGTCAGAAGGACTGACGAGCAGTACTTC
few,NA,TRBJ2-3,TRBV15,CATSLGQSLTDTQYF,TGTGCCACCAGCCTAGGACAGTCCCTCACAGATACGCAGTATTTT
NA,TRBD2,TRBJ2-7,TRBV20-1,CSARDLRTSGGSYEQYF,TGCAGTGCTAGAGATCTCAGGACTAGCGGGGGGTCCTACGAGCAGTACTTC
few,TRBD1,TRBJ2-1,TRBV6-1,CASRRDRYNEQFF,TGTGCCAGCAGGAGGGACAGGTACAATGAGCAGTTCTTC
few,NA,TRBJ2-7,TRBV6-2/TRBV6-3,CASSYDGKVFYEQYF,TGTGCCAGCAGTTACGACGGGAAAGTATTCTACGAGCAGTACTTC
NA,NA,TRBJ2-7,TRBV7-9,CASSLGQGGKDYEQYF,TGTGCCAGCAGCTTAGGACAGGGAGGGAAGGACTACGAGCAGTACTTC
few,TRBD1,TRBJ1-4,TRBV6-1,CASSDRAYEKLFF,TGTGCCAGCAGCGACAGGGCTTATGAAAAACTGTTTTTT
NA,TRBD1,TRBJ2-2,TRBV5-1,CASSLFGQVSPGLFF,TGCGCCAGCAGCTTATTCGGACAGGTATCGCCGGGGCTGTTTTTT